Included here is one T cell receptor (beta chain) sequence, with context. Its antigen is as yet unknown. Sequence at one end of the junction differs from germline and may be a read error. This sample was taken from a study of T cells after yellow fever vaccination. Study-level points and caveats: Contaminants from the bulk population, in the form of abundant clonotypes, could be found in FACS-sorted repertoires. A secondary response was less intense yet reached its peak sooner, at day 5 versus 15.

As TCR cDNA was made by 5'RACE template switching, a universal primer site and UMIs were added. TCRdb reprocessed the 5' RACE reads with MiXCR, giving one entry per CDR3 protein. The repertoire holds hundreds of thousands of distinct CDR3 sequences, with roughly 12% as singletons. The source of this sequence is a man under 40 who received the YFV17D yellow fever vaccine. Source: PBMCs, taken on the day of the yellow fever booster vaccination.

The CDR3 loop is CASSLASPNTGELFF. The CDR3 bases are TGTGCCAGCAGTTTGGCCAGCCCGAATACCGGGGAGCTGTTTTTT. The J gene is TRBJ2-2, the V gene TRBV12-3 or TRBV12-4, with unresolved D. The CDR3 has 15 residues.